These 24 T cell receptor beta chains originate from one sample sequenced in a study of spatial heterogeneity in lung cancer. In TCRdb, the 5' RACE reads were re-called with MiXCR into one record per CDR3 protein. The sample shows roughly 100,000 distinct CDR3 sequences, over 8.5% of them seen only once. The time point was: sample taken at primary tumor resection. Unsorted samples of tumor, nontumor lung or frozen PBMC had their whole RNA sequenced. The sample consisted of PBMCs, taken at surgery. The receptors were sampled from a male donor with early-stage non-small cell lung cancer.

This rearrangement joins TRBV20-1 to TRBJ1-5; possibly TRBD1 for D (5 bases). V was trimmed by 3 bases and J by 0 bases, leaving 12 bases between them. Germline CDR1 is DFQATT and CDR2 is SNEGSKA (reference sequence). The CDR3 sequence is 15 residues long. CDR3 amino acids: CSASIQGYSNQPQHF. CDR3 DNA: TGCAGTGCTAGTATTCAGGGCTATAGCAATCAGCCCCAGCATTTT.

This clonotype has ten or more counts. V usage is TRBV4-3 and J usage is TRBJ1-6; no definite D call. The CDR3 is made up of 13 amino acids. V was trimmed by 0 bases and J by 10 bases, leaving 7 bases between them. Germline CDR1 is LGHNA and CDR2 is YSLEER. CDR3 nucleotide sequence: TGCGCCAGCAGCCAAGATCGGGAGTCACCCCTCCACTTT. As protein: CASSQDRESPLHF.

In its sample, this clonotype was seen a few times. This CDR3 reads CAWSVASYEQFF. CDR3 nucleotide sequence: TGTGCCTGGAGTGTGGCTAGCTATGAGCAGTTCTTC. This chain links TRBV30 with TRBJ2-1, with D perhaps TRBD2 (5 bases). CDR3 length: 12 amino acids. V dropped 0 bases and J dropped 8 bases, with 8 bases sitting between them. Per the germline V gene, CDR1 is GTSNPN and CDR2 is SVGIG (reference sequence).

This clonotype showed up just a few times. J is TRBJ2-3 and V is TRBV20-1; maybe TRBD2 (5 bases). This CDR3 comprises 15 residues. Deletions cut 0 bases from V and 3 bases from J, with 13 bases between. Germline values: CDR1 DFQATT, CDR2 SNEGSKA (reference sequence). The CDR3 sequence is CSAREAKEVTDTQYF. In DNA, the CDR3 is TGCAGTGCTAGAGAGGCCAAGGAGGTGACAGATACGCAGTATTTT.

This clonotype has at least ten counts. The CDR3 nucleotides are TGTGCCAGCAGTGAGGGAGTGGGCACTGAAGCTTTCTTT. Its protein product is CASSEGVGTEAFF. This chain joins TRBV7-2 and TRBJ1-1; D is unclear. The V gene lost 6 bases and the J gene lost 4 bases, with 12 bases spanning the gap. The CDR3 totals 13 residues. Germline V gene lookup returns CDR1 SGHTA and CDR2 FQGNSA.

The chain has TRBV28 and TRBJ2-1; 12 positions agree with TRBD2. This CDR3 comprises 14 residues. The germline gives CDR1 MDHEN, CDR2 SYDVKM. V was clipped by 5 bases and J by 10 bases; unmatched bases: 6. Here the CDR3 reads CASSILAGGIEQFF. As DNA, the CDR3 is TGTGCCAGCAGTATCCTAGCGGGGGGGATCGAGCAGTTCTTC.

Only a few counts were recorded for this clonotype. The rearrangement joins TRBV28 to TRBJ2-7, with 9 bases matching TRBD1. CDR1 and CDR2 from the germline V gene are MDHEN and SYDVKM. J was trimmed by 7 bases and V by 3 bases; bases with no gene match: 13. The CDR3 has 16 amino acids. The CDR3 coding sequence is TGTGCCAGCAGTTTCCCCGTGGGACAGGGAAGGGGGGAGCAGTACTTC. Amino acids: CASSFPVGQGRGEQYF.

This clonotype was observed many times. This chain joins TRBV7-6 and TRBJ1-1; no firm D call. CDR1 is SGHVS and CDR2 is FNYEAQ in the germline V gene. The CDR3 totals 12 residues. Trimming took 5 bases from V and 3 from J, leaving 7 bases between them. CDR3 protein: CASSTVDTEAFF. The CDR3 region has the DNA TGTGCCAGCAGCACGGTAGACACTGAAGCTTTCTTT.

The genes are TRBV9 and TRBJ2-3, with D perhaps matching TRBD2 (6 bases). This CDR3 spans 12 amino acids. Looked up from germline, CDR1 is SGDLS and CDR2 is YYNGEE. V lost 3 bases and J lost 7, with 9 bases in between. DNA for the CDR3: TGTGCCAGCAGCGGTAGCGGTTATACGCAGTATTTT. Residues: CASSGSGYTQYF.

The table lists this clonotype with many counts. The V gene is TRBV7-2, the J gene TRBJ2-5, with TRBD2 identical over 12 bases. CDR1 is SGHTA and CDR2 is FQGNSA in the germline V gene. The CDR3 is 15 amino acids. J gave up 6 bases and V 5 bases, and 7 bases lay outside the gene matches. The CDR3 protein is CASSPTSGGKKTQYF. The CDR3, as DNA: TGTGCCAGCAGCCCGACTAGCGGGGGTAAAAAGACCCAGTACTTC.

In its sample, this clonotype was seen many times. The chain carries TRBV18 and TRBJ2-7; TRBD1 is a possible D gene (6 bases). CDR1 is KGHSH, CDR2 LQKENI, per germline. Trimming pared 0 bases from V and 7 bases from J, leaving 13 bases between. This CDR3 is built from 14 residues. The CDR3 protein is CASSPPSSRGEQYF. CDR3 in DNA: TGTGCCAGCTCACCACCGAGCTCAAGGGGGGAGCAGTACTTC.

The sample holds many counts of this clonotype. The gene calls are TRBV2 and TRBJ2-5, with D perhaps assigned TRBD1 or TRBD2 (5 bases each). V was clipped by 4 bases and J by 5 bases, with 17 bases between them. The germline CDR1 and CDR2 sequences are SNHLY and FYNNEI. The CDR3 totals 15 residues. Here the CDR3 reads CASSASGAPGETQYF. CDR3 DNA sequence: TGTGCCAGCAGTGCGTCTGGGGCACCGGGGGAGACCCAGTACTTC. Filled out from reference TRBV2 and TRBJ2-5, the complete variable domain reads EPEVTQTPSHQVTQMGQEVILRCVPISNHLYFYWYRQILGQKVEFLVSFYNNEISEKSEIFDDQFSVERPDGSNFTLKIRSTKLEDSAMYFCASSASGAPGETQYFGPGTRLLVL.

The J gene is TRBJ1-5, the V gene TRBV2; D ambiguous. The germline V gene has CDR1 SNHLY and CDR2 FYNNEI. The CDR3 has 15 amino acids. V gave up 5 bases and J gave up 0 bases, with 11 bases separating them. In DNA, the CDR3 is TGTGCCAGCAGTCCGGGTGGGGATAGCAATCAGCCCCAGCATTTT. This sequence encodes CASSPGGDSNQPQHF.

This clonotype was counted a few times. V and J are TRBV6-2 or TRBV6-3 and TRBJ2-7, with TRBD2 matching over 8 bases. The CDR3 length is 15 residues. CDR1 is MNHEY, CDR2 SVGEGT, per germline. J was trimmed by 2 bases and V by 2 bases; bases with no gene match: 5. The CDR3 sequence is CASSYGIAGPYEQYF. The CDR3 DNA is TGTGCCAGCAGTTACGGGATAGCGGGGCCCTACGAGCAGTACTTC.

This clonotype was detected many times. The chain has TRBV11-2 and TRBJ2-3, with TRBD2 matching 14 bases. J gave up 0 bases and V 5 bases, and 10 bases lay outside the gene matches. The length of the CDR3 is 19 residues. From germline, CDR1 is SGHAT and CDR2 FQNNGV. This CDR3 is CASSPPTSGRDFSTDTQYF. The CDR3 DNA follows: TGTGCCAGCAGCCCACCGACTAGCGGGAGGGACTTTAGCACAGATACGCAGTATTTT. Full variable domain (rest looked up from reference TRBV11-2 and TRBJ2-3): EAGVAQSPRYKIIEKRQSVAFWCNPISGHATLYWYQQILGQGPKLLIQFQNNGVVDDSQLPKDRFSAERLKGVDSTLKIQPAKLEDSAVYLCASSPPTSGRDFSTDTQYFGPGTRLTVL.

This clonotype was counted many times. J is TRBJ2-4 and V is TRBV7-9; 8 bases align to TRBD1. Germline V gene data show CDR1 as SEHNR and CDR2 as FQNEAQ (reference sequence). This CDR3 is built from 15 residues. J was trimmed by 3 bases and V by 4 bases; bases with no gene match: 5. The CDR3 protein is CASSSLDRDKNIQYF. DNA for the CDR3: TGTGCCAGCAGCTCGCTGGACAGGGACAAAAACATTCAGTACTTC.

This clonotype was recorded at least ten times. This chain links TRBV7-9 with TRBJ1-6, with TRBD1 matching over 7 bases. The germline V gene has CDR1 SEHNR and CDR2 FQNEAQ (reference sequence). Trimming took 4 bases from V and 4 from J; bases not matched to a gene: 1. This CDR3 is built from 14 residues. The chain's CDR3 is CASSSRGYNSPLHF. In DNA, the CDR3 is TGTGCCAGCAGCTCCAGGGGGTATAATTCACCCCTCCACTTT.

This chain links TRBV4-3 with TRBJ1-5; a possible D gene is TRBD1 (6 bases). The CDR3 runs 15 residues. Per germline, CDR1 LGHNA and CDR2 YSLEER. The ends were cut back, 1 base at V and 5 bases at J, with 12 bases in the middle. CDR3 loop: CASSQGIRGDQPQHF. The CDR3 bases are TGCGCCAGCAGCCAAGGTATCAGGGGCGATCAGCCCCAGCATTTT.

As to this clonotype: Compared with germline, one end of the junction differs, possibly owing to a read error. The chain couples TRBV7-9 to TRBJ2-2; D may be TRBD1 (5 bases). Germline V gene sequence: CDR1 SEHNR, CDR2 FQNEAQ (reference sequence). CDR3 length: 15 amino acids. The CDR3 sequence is CASNPLGLNTEELFF. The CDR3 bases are TGTGCCAGCAACCCCCTGGGGCTGAACACCGAGGAGCTGTTTTTT.

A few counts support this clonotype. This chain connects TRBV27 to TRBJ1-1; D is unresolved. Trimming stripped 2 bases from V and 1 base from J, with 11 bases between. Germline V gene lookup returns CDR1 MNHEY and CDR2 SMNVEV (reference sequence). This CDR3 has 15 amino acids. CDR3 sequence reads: CASSLKASANTEAFF. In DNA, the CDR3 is TGTGCCAGCAGTTTAAAAGCTTCAGCGAACACTGAAGCTTTCTTT.

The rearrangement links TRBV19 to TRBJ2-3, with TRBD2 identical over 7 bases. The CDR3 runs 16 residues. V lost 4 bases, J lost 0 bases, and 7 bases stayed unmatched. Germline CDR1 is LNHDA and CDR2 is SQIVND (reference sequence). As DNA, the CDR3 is TGTGCCAGTAGTACTCGGGCGGGAGCTAGCACAGATACGCAGTATTTT. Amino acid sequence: CASSTRAGASTDTQYF.

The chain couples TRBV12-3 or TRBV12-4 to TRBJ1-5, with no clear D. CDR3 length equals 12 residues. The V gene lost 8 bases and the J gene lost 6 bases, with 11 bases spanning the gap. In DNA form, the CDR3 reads TGTGCCAGCTCGATAGGCGGTCAGCCCCAGCATTTT. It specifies CASSIGGQPQHF.

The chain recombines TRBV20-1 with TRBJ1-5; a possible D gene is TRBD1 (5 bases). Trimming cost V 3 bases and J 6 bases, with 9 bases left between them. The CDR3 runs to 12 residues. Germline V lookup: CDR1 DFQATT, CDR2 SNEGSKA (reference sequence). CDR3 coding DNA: TGCAGTGCTAGCCGGACACTTCAGCCCCAGCATTTT. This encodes CSASRTLQPQHF.

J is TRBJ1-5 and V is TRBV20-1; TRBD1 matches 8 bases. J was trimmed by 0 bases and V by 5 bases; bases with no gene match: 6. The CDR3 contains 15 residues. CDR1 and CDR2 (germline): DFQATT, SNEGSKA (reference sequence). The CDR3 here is CSAAAGGYSNQPQHF. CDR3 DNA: TGCAGTGCTGCTGCAGGGGGCTATAGCAATCAGCCCCAGCATTTT.